Below, 17 T cell receptor beta chains from the same sample are listed, as sequenced in a study of T cell repertoires in ileal Crohn's disease. Assay used: immunoSEQ multiplex PCR; TCRdb lists only in-frame clones, some missing. The sample records about 18,000 clones, over 45% being singletons. Material: ileal tissue. These receptors came from an adult with Crohn's disease.

The gene calls are TRBV19 and TRBJ2-7; TRBD2 aligns across 11 bases. After removal of 9 bases from V and 4 bases from J, the junction contained 8 bases not matched to a gene. Germline V gene data show CDR1 as LNHDA and CDR2 as SQIVND (reference sequence). CDR3 length equals 14 residues. The CDR3 protein is CASKDLAGGYEQYF. The DNA of the CDR3 is TGTGCCAGCAAGGACCTAGCGGGAGGATACGAGCAGTACTTC.

This clone was counted between two and nine times. The chain carries TRBV7-9 and TRBJ1-2; 7 bases line up with TRBD1. The CDR3 totals 15 residues. The V gene's germline CDR1 is SEHNR and CDR2 FQNEAQ (reference sequence). The ends lost 1 base at V and 4 bases at J; junction bases unmatched: 6. The CDR3 sequence: CASSLEVAGGYGYTF. The CDR3 DNA reads as TGTGCCAGCAGCTTAGAAGTTGCAGGGGGCTATGGCTACACCTTC.

This clone is termed medium-sized. The chain is built from TRBV5-4 and TRBJ2-5; possibly TRBD2 for D (5 bases). V lost 4 bases and J 5 bases, leaving 12 bases between the germline ends. Looked up from germline, CDR1 is SGHNT and CDR2 is YYREEE (reference sequence). The length of the CDR3 is 13 residues. This chain's CDR3 is CASSITQRETQYF. In DNA form, the CDR3 reads TGTGCCAGCAGCATTACCCAGCGGGAGACCCAGTACTTC.

This chain uses TRBV28 with TRBJ1-1; tentative D call: TRBD1 (6 bases). The germline V and J ends were trimmed by 6 bases and 2 bases, with 16 bases remaining between them. This CDR3 region has 15 residues. Germline CDR1 and CDR2: MDHEN and SYDVKM. The CDR3 loop is CASRSGMGANTEAFF. CDR3 nucleotide sequence: TGTGCCAGCAGATCGGGTATGGGGGCTAACACTGAAGCTTTCTTT.

The chain carries TRBV27 and TRBJ2-6; tentative D call: TRBD1 (6 bases). The CDR3 totals 18 residues. The V gene's germline CDR1 is MNHEY and CDR2 SMNVEV (reference sequence). V lost 2 bases and J 0 bases, leaving 14 bases between the germline ends. The CDR3 nucleotides read TGTGCCAGCAGTTTAGAGGGGGAATTGGCCTCTGGGGCCAACGTCCTGACTTTC. As protein: CASSLEGELASGANVLTF.

This rearrangement joins TRBV5-1 to TRBJ1-2, with D possibly being TRBD1 (6 bases). This CDR3 is built from 15 residues. In germline, CDR1 is SGHRS, CDR2 YFSETQ. V lost 4 bases and J 1 base, leaving 14 bases between the germline ends. CDR3 sequence (DNA): TGCGCCAGCAGCGTGTCCGGGACAAGTAACTATGGCTACACCTTC. Amino acid sequence: CASSVSGTSNYGYTF.

V usage is TRBV19 and J usage is TRBJ2-5; D gene unclear. CDR3 length: 15 residues. Germline-derived CDR1 and CDR2 are LNHDA and SQIVND (reference sequence). V was trimmed by 2 bases and J by 4 bases, leaving 14 bases between them. The CDR3 here is CASSIRSGSAETQYF. The DNA for the CDR3 is TGTGCCAGTAGTATAAGGTCCGGCAGCGCAGAGACCCAGTACTTC.

By sample share, this clone is medium-sized (0.01 to 0.1%). The chain employs TRBV28 and TRBJ1-1; TRBD1 is a possible D gene (5 bases). The CDR3 is made up of 14 amino acids. Germline V gene lookup returns CDR1 MDHEN and CDR2 SYDVKM. The V and J ends lost 8 bases and 1 base respectively, with 14 bases between them. The CDR3 bases are TGTGCCAGCGGGGGGGAAAGGAGGAACACTGAAGCTTTCTTT. It yields the protein CASGGERRNTEAFF. The variable domain in full, with the rest retrieved from reference TRBV28 and TRBJ1-1, is DVKVTQSSRYLVKRTGEKVFLECVQDMDHENMFWYRQDPGLGLRLIYFSYDVKMKEKGDIPEGYSVSREKKERFSLILESASTNQTSMYLCASGGERRNTEAFFGQGTRLTVV.

This clone appeared a few times. The chain couples TRBV28 to TRBJ1-5, with a tentative D call TRBD1 (6 bases). The CDR3 is made up of 14 amino acids. Germline assignment: CDR1 MDHEN and CDR2 SYDVKM. The V gene lost 3 bases and the J gene lost 7 bases, with 13 bases spanning the gap. CDR3 DNA sequence: TGTGCCAGCAGTTTGGCAGGGGTGAGGCAGCCCCAGCATTTT. Its protein is CASSLAGVRQPQHF. Complete variable domain (other parts from reference TRBV28 and TRBJ1-5): DVKVTQSSRYLVKRTGEKVFLECVQDMDHENMFWYRQDPGLGLRLIYFSYDVKMKEKGDIPEGYSVSREKKERFSLILESASTNQTSMYLCASSLAGVRQPQHFGDGTRLSIL.

The chain couples TRBV7-6 to TRBJ2-3, with 9 bases that match TRBD1. Germline V gene data show CDR1 as SGHVS and CDR2 as FNYEAQ. This CDR3 has 14 residues. J lost 3 bases, V lost 5 bases, and 3 bases had no gene match. CDR3 sequence reads: CASSRDRETDTQYF. The CDR3 region has the DNA TGTGCCAGCAGCCGGGACAGGGAAACAGATACGCAGTATTTT.

This chain links TRBV6-5 with TRBJ2-3; D gene unclear. Germline V gene data show CDR1 as MNHEY and CDR2 as SVGAGI. The CDR3 has 13 amino acids. V was shortened by 6 bases and J by 3 bases, with 10 bases between the two germline ends. DNA of the CDR3: TGTGCCAGCAGGGTCACATCTACAGATACGCAGTATTTT. It yields the protein CASRVTSTDTQYF.

The rearrangement links TRBV18 to TRBJ2-3; D call uncertain. CDR1 and CDR2 (germline): KGHSH, LQKENI. The CDR3 has 14 residues. Deletions cut 2 bases from V and 1 base from J, with 7 bases between. The CDR3: CASSPVSGTDTQYF. The CDR3 DNA is TGTGCCAGCTCACCAGTCAGCGGCACAGATACGCAGTATTTT.

J is TRBJ1-1 and V is TRBV27; the match to TRBD1 covers 8 bases. Germline CDR1 MNHEY, CDR2 SMNVEV (reference sequence). The CDR3 spans 16 residues. Losses at the gene ends were 4 bases for V and 2 bases for J; bases not matched to a gene: 9. In DNA form, the CDR3 reads TGTGCCAGCAGTTCCTCCCCAGGGGGCGGAAACACTGAAGCTTTCTTT. Translation gives CASSSSPGGGNTEAFF.

The sample holds a few counts of this clone. The V and J genes are TRBV19 and TRBJ1-1, with no clear D. Germline V gene data show CDR1 as LNHDA and CDR2 as SQIVND (reference sequence). V was pared by 4 bases and J by 4 bases, with 4 bases between. This CDR3 comprises 11 residues. CDR3 region: CASSTGTEAFF. The CDR3 nucleotides read TGTGCCAGTAGTACGGGCACTGAAGCTTTCTTT.

The CDR3 spells CASSIRDSGELFF. Here the CDR3 DNA reads TGTGCCAGCAGCATCCGGGATAGCGGGGAGCTGTTTTTT. This chain links TRBV7-6 with TRBJ2-2; D perhaps matches TRBD2 (5 bases). The CDR3 sequence is 13 residues long. V dropped 5 bases and J dropped 7 bases, with 11 bases sitting between them. Germline CDR1 is SGHVS and CDR2 is FNYEAQ.

The rearrangement links TRBV7-9 to TRBJ2-1, with D possibly being TRBD1 (6 bases). Germline V gives CDR1 SEHNR, CDR2 FQNEAQ (reference sequence). The CDR3 spans 12 residues. V was cut by 10 bases and J by 8 bases, with 15 bases left in between. CDR3 protein: CAIYYKGDEQFF. The DNA of the CDR3 is TGTGCCATATACTATAAGGGGGATGAGCAGTTCTTC.

The chain employs TRBV6-1 and TRBJ1-1; D might be TRBD1 (5 bases). Germline V CDR1 and CDR2: MNHNS, SASEGT. CDR3 size: 15 residues. Trimming removed 0 bases at V and 9 bases at J, with 17 bases between. The CDR3 spells CASSEAEGAFDQAFF. The CDR3 region has the DNA TGTGCCAGCAGTGAAGCGGAAGGGGCCTTTGATCAAGCTTTCTTT.